These 26 T cell receptor beta chains were all obtained from the same sample, sequenced in a study of beta chain features in type 1 diabetes. The sequenced template was cDNA made from the entire isolated RNA. Repertoires were generated with immunoSEQ multiplex PCR, while TCRdb's copy carries only in-frame clones and drops some. The table lists tens of thousands of clones, more than 60% of them singletons. Sequences were obtained from Tregs from blood. The receptor set was obtained from a woman in her 40s in good health.

This clone was counted a few times. The chain employs TRBV7-2 and TRBJ2-3; maybe TRBD2 (5 bases). The CDR3 is made up of 14 amino acids. With 1 base removed from V and 0 bases from J, the gap between germline ends came to 5 bases. The V gene's germline CDR1 is SGHTA and CDR2 FQGNSA. CDR3 in amino acids: CASSLVASTDTQYF. The CDR3 coding sequence is TGTGCCAGCAGCTTAGTAGCGAGCACAGATACGCAGTATTTT. Full variable domain (rest looked up from reference TRBV7-2 and TRBJ2-3): GAGVSQSPSNKVTEKGKDVELRCDPISGHTALYWYRQSLGQGLEFLIYFQGNSAPDKSGLPSDRFSAERTGGSVSTLTIQRTQQEDSAVYLCASSLVASTDTQYFGPGTRLTVL.

This clone was recorded only once. The rearrangement links TRBV11-2 to TRBJ2-7, with 13 bases lining up with TRBD2. The CDR3 is 16 residues long. V was pared by 3 bases and J by 2 bases, with 4 bases of the junction left unmatched. Germline V gene sequence: CDR1 SGHAT, CDR2 FQNNGV. The CDR3: CASSFLGLAGPYEQYF. The CDR3 region has the DNA TGTGCCAGCAGCTTCCTGGGACTAGCGGGGCCCTACGAGCAGTACTTC.

The chain has TRBV10-3 and TRBJ1-3; TRBD1 agrees at 7 bases. J was trimmed by 1 base and V by 10 bases; bases with no gene match: 10. Germline CDR1 reads ENHRY; CDR2 reads SYGVKD. The CDR3 spans 15 residues. The chain's CDR3 is CATLPTGASGNTIYF. CDR3 DNA: TGTGCCACCCTACCCACAGGGGCTTCTGGAAACACCATATATTTT.

The chain joins TRBV7-2 to TRBJ2-3, with no clear D. V was trimmed by 5 bases and J by 5 bases, leaving 23 bases between them. The CDR3 is 17 residues long. CDR1 is SGHTA, CDR2 FQGNSA, per germline. DNA of the CDR3: TGTGCCAGCAGCCTATCCGCGTTTCGGAGCCGGGTAGATACGCAGTATTTT. Translated: CASSLSAFRSRVDTQYF.

The chain uses TRBV29-1 and TRBJ1-2, with D possibly matching TRBD1 (6 bases). Per the germline V gene, CDR1 is SQVTM and CDR2 is ANQGSEA. V shed 3 bases and J shed 7 bases, with 15 bases lying between them. The CDR3 is made up of 13 amino acids. The chain's CDR3 is CSVEGAILGGYTF. In DNA form, the CDR3 reads TGCAGCGTTGAGGGGGCGATCCTAGGTGGCTACACCTTC.

This clone was counted between two and nine times. The J gene is TRBJ2-1, the V gene TRBV2; D is ambiguous. From germline, CDR1 is SNHLY and CDR2 FYNNEI. The CDR3 spans 13 residues. Between the trimmed V and J ends, which lost 2 bases and 4 bases, there was a span of 6 bases. DNA of the CDR3: TGTGCCAGCAGTGAAACGCGGTACAATGAGCAGTTCTTC. Translated: CASSETRYNEQFF.

This chain links TRBV19 with TRBJ2-6, with a tentative D call TRBD2 (6 bases). CDR3 length: 16 amino acids. Germline loops: CDR1 LNHDA, CDR2 SQIVND (reference sequence). Trimming took 2 bases from V and 2 from J, leaving 10 bases between them. For the CDR3, the DNA is TGTGCCAGTAGTATACCCTGGGGGGCTGGGGCCAACGTCCTGACTTTC. Protein sequence: CASSIPWGAGANVLTF.

This clone was counted once. V gene TRBV5-8 combines with J gene TRBJ2-3; possibly TRBD1 for D (6 bases). The CDR3 loop spans 15 amino acids. The germline V gene encodes CDR1 SGHTS and CDR2 YDEGEE. Between the trimmed V and J ends, which lost 4 bases and 5 bases, there was a span of 17 bases. The CDR3 nucleotides are TGTGCCAGCAGCGATGGACAGTTAATTGGAGATACGCAGTATTTT. Protein: CASSDGQLIGDTQYF.

V is TRBV5-4 and J is TRBJ2-5; D is possibly TRBD2 (6 bases). V dropped 6 bases and J dropped 9 bases, with 24 bases sitting between them. Germline loops: CDR1 SGHNT, CDR2 YYREEE (reference sequence). This CDR3 has 15 amino acids. The DNA for the CDR3 is TGTGCCAGCACCCCTTCCGGGACTGGCTACTTACCCCAGTACTTC. It yields the protein CASTPSGTGYLPQYF.

This clone has a handful of counts. The V gene is TRBV25-1, the J gene TRBJ1-5; D not resolved. Deletions cut 8 bases from V and 1 base from J, with 6 bases between. In germline, CDR1 is MGHDK, CDR2 SYGVNS. CDR3 length: 12 residues. The DNA of the CDR3 is TGTGCCAGCTCACAGAGCAATCAGCCCCAGCATTTT. It specifies CASSQSNQPQHF.

The rearrangement uses TRBV6-6 and TRBJ2-7; no definite D call. CDR3 length: 13 residues. Germline V CDR1 and CDR2: MNHNY, SVGAGI (reference sequence). V was trimmed by 3 bases and J by 1 base, leaving 7 bases between them. The CDR3 region has the DNA TGTGCCAGCAGTTATAGAGGTTCCTACGAGCAGTACTTC. The encoded protein is CASSYRGSYEQYF.

The chain recombines TRBV7-8 with TRBJ1-6; maybe TRBD1 (6 bases). CDR1 is SGHVS and CDR2 is FQNEAQ in the germline V gene. Between the trimmed V and J ends, which lost 1 base and 15 bases, there was a span of 13 bases. This CDR3 is 13 amino acids long. This CDR3 is CASSLGTAPVLHF. CDR3 in DNA: TGTGCCAGCAGCTTAGGGACAGCCCCAGTCCTCCACTTT.

The V call is TRBV5-1, the J call TRBJ1-1; tentative D call: TRBD1 (6 bases). CDR3 size: 14 residues. Trimming removed 4 bases from V and 1 base from J, with 11 bases in between. Germline-derived CDR1 and CDR2 are SGHRS and YFSETQ. This CDR3 is CASSLQGGNTEAFF. The CDR3 bases are TGCGCCAGCAGCCTACAGGGCGGGAACACTGAAGCTTTCTTT.

The chain combines TRBV14 with TRBJ2-3, with D perhaps matching TRBD2 (6 bases). The V end lost 6 bases, the J end lost 2 bases, and 15 bases lay between the germline ends. CDR1 is SGHDN, CDR2 FVKESK, per germline. The CDR3 is made up of 15 amino acids. The CDR3 spells CASRGSAGHTDTQYF. CDR3 nucleotides: TGTGCCAGCAGGGGATCGGCGGGGCACACAGATACGCAGTATTTT.

V gene TRBV19 combines with J gene TRBJ2-1; TRBD1 matches 9 bases. Germline-derived CDR1 and CDR2 are LNHDA and SQIVND (reference sequence). J gave up 1 base and V 5 bases, and 3 bases lay outside the gene matches. The CDR3 loop spans 15 amino acids. CDR3 sequence reads: CASSPTGGSYNEQFF. DNA of the CDR3: TGTGCCAGTAGTCCGACAGGGGGTTCCTACAATGAGCAGTTCTTC.

The chain recombines TRBV18 with TRBJ2-5, with a tentative D call TRBD1 (5 bases). The J call may be incorrect, as the DNA end agrees better with TRBJ2-7. The length of the CDR3 is 14 residues. Germline V gene data show CDR1 as KGHSH and CDR2 as LQKENI. CDR3: CASSNGRVGYEQYF. CDR3 coding DNA: TGTGCCAGCTCAAACGGCAGGGTAGGTTACGAGCAGTACTTC.

The CDR3 DNA reads as TGTGCCAGCAGCGTAGGGCTCGGGGTCTACAATGAGCAGTTCTTC. It encodes CASSVGLGVYNEQFF. This chain joins TRBV9 and TRBJ2-1; TRBD2 is a possible D gene (5 bases). V shed 0 bases and J shed 3 bases, with 10 bases lying between them. In germline, CDR1 is SGDLS, CDR2 YYNGEE. The CDR3 is 15 residues long. Looking up the rest from reference TRBV9 and TRBJ2-1 gives the full variable domain: DSGVTQTPKHLITATGQRVTLRCSPRSGDLSVYWYQQSLDQGLQFLIQYYNGEERAKGNILERFSAQQFPDLHSELNLSSLELGDSALYFCASSVGLGVYNEQFFGPGTRLTVL.

V and J are TRBV5-1 and TRBJ1-1, with D possibly TRBD1 on 5 matching bases. Per germline, CDR1 SGHRS and CDR2 YFSETQ. The V gene lost 1 base and the J gene lost 1 base, with 11 bases spanning the gap. The CDR3 has 15 residues. The CDR3 DNA is TGCGCCAGCAGCTTGCAGGGAGGACGGAACACTGAAGCTTTCTTT. Encoded protein: CASSLQGGRNTEAFF.

The chain employs TRBV6-1 and TRBJ1-2, with D unclear. Germline V lookup: CDR1 MNHNS, CDR2 SASEGT. The V gene lost 7 bases and the J gene lost 2 bases, with 5 bases spanning the gap. The CDR3 spans 11 residues. DNA of the CDR3: TGTGCCAGCACGCAGAACTATGGCTACACCTTC. It specifies CASTQNYGYTF.

The V call is TRBV7-9, the J call TRBJ2-5, with 10 bases that match TRBD2. The CDR3 totals 18 residues. After removal of 0 bases from V and 1 base from J, the junction contained 8 bases not matched to a gene. The germline gives CDR1 SEHNR, CDR2 FQNEAQ (reference sequence). The chain's CDR3 is CASSLARASGGAQETQYF. The CDR3 DNA follows: TGTGCCAGCAGCTTAGCGCGGGCGAGCGGGGGGGCCCAAGAGACCCAGTACTTC.

This clone has only a few counts. The chain couples TRBV6-1 to TRBJ1-2; 7 nucleotides match TRBD1. CDR1 is MNHNS and CDR2 is SASEGT in the germline V gene. Trimming at V came to 4 bases and at J to 8 bases, leaving 4 bases not matched to a gene. The CDR3 is 12 amino acids. The DNA of the CDR3 is TGTGCCAGCAGTGCCGGACAGGCCGGCTACACCTTC. This codes for CASSAGQAGYTF.

The CDR3 is CASKAGVNTDTQYF. The CDR3 nucleotides read TGTGCCAGTAAAGCGGGGGTGAACACAGATACGCAGTATTTT. The chain recombines TRBV7-6 with TRBJ2-3; 8 bases line up with TRBD2. The J segment lost 2 bases and the V segment lost 9 bases, leaving 7 bases of the junction unmatched. The CDR3 has 14 residues. Germline values: CDR1 SGHVS, CDR2 FNYEAQ.

The chain links TRBV10-3 to TRBJ2-1; 10 positions agree with TRBD2. Germline assignment: CDR1 ENHRY and CDR2 SYGVKD. The CDR3 extends over 14 amino acids. V gave up 3 bases and J gave up 7 bases; unmatched junction bases: 3. The CDR3 region has the DNA TGTGCCATCAGTGAAGCGGGGGGGCATAATGAGCAGTTCTTC. This translates into CAISEAGGHNEQFF.

The CDR3 here is CASSLDGRGYGYTF. The DNA of the CDR3 is TGTGCCAGCAGCTTAGACGGTCGGGGCTATGGCTACACCTTC. V and J are TRBV7-2 and TRBJ1-2; D gene uncertain. The CDR3 consists of 14 residues. The germline V gene encodes CDR1 SGHTA and CDR2 FQGNSA. The V and J ends lost 1 base and 4 bases respectively, with 10 bases between them.

This clone was seen once. The chain uses TRBV7-9 and TRBJ2-7; 8 nucleotides line up with TRBD2. V lost 7 bases to trimming and J lost 5 bases; unmatched junction nucleotides: 19. This CDR3 has 17 amino acids. Germline assignment: CDR1 SEHNR and CDR2 FQNEAQ (reference sequence). CDR3 bases: TGTGCCAGCAACCCTATCTTCCGAGCGGGGGTGCCTAACGAGCAGTACTTC. Amino acids: CASNPIFRAGVPNEQYF.

The chain combines TRBV6-1 with TRBJ2-1, with TRBD1 identical over 11 bases. The V gene end was trimmed by 10 bases and the J gene end by 9 bases; junction bases not matched to a gene: 14. This CDR3 comprises 15 residues. The germline CDR1 and CDR2 sequences are MNHNS and SASEGT. CDR3: CATFPGTGGRGEQFF. The CDR3 DNA reads TGTGCCACCTTTCCAGGGACAGGGGGACGAGGTGAGCAGTTCTTC.